This TCR beta chain is drawn from a study of cytomegalovirus exposure and HLA in healthy donors. Primers: 60 Vbeta forward and 13 Jbeta reverse. Clones were read by immunoSEQ multiplex PCR, and TCRdb kept only the in-frame ones, dropping some. This sample has fewer than 110,000 clones, with 65% to 85% found just once. The V end was cut by 0 bases, the J end by 0 bases, with 7 bases between. CDR1 and CDR2 (germline): MNHEY, SMNVEV (reference sequence). This CDR3 region has 15 residues. The clonotype originates from a man in his fifties in good health and CMV-seropositive. The chain recombines TRBV27 with TRBJ2-3, with D possibly TRBD2 on 6 matching bases. Sequenced sample: PBMCs. The CDR3 reads CASSLSGRSTDTQYF. CDR3 coding DNA: TGTGCCAGCAGTTTATCGGGGAGGAGCACAGATACGCAGTATTTT.